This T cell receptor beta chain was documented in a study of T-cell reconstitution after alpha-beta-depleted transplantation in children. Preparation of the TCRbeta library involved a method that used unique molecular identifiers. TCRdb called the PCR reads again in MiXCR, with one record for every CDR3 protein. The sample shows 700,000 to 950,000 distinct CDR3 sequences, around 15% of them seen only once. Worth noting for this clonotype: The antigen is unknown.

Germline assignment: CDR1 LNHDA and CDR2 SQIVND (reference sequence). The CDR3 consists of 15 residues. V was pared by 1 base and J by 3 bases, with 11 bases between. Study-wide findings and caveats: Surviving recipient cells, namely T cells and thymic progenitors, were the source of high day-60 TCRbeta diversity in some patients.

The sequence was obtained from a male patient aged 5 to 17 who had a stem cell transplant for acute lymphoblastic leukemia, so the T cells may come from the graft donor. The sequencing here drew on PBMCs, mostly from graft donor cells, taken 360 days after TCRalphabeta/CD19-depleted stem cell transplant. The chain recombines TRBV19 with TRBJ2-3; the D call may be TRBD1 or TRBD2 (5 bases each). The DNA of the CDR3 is TGTGCCAGTAGTATAGCCGGGACCGAGACAGATACGCAGTATTTT. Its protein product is CASSIAGTETDTQYF.